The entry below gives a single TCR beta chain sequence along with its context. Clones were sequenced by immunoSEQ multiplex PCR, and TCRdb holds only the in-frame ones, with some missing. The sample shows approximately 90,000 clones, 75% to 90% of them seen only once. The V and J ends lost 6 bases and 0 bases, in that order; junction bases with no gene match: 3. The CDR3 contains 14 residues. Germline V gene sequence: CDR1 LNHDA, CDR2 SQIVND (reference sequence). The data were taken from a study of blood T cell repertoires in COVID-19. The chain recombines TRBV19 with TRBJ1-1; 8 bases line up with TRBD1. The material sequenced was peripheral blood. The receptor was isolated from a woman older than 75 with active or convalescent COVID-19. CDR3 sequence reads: CASRDRVLNTEAFF. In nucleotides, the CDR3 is TGTGCCAGTAGGGACAGGGTATTGAACACTGAAGCTTTCTTT. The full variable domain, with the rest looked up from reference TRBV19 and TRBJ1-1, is DGGITQSPKYLFRKEGQNVTLSCEQNLNHDAMYWYRQDPGQGLRLIYYSQIVNDFQKGDIAEGYSVSREKKESFPLTVTSAQKNPTAFYLCASRDRVLNTEAFFGQGTRLTVV.